The 11 T cell receptor beta chains listed next were all sequenced from one sample in a study of radiation and T cells in renal cell carcinoma. The method was immunoSEQ multiplex PCR; TCRdb's version includes in-frame clones alone and lacks a portion of them. The sample shows some 97,000 clones, roughly 88% of them seen only once. Indicated time point: blood 4 weeks post-SBRT, at nephrectomy. The treatment denotes: 15 Gy SBRT to primary tumor, nephrectomy 4 weeks later. Sequences were derived from blood, sampled from a patient whose treatment included radiotherapy and nephrectomy. All receptors derive from a man in his sixties with renal cell carcinoma.

The J gene is TRBJ1-2, the V gene TRBV27; D is ambiguous. Germline CDR1 is MNHEY and CDR2 is SMNVEV (reference sequence). Trimming pared 5 bases from V and 0 bases from J, leaving 7 bases between. CDR3 length: 13 residues. Here the CDR3 DNA reads TGTGCCAGCAGTCCAAGGGCTAACTATGGCTACACCTTC. This gives the protein CASSPRANYGYTF.

The chain has TRBV5-1 and TRBJ2-3; tentatively, D is TRBD1 (5 bases). The V gene's germline CDR1 is SGHRS and CDR2 YFSETQ. The CDR3 is 14 amino acids. V lost 0 bases and J 3 bases, leaving 8 bases between the germline ends. In nucleotides, the CDR3 is TGCGCCAGCAGCTTGGGTCCAGGGACAGATACGCAGTATTTT. Residues: CASSLGPGTDTQYF.

This sequence joins TRBV5-1 and TRBJ2-2; no reliable D call. Per germline, CDR1 SGHRS and CDR2 YFSETQ. V was shortened by 3 bases and J by 8 bases, with 11 bases between the two germline ends. This CDR3 contains 13 residues. This CDR3 is CASSSPVAGELFF. In DNA, the CDR3 is TGCGCCAGCAGCTCACCGGTGGCTGGGGAGCTGTTTTTT.

CDR3 nucleotides: TGTGCCAGCAGTTACCGGCAGCGTTCCTACGAGCAGTACTTC. Translating gives CASSYRQRSYEQYF. This chain links TRBV6-5 with TRBJ2-7; D call uncertain. This CDR3 has 14 residues. V was pared by 2 bases and J by 1 base, with 9 bases between. Per germline, CDR1 MNHEY and CDR2 SVGAGI.

The CDR3 sequence is CASSPGGGGTEAFF. The CDR3 nucleotides read TGTGCCAGCAGTCCCGGAGGGGGGGGCACTGAAGCTTTCTTT. J is TRBJ1-1 and V is TRBV28; D might be TRBD1 (6 bases). The CDR3 extends over 14 amino acids. Germline lookup yields CDR1 MDHEN and CDR2 SYDVKM. V was pared by 5 bases and J by 4 bases, with 14 bases between. The variable domain in full, completed from reference TRBV28 and TRBJ1-1, reads DVKVTQSSRYLVKRTGEKVFLECVQDMDHENMFWYRQDPGLGLRLIYFSYDVKMKEKGDIPEGYSVSREKKERFSLILESASTNQTSMYLCASSPGGGGTEAFFGQGTRLTVV.

V gene TRBV18 combines with J gene TRBJ1-1, with D hard to call. CDR1 KGHSH and CDR2 LQKENI come from the germline V gene. Trimming cost V 3 bases and J 1 base, with 9 bases left between them. This CDR3 contains 14 residues. CDR3 region: CASSPRSQNTEAFF. The CDR3 DNA reads as TGTGCCAGCTCACCGCGTTCGCAGAACACTGAAGCTTTCTTT.

The DNA of the CDR3 is TGCGCCAGCAGCTTGGTGGGACAGACCAATGAGCAGTTCTTC. Translating gives CASSLVGQTNEQFF. This rearrangement joins TRBV5-1 to TRBJ2-1; 7 nucleotides agree with TRBD1. Germline V gene data show CDR1 as SGHRS and CDR2 as YFSETQ. V dropped 0 bases and J dropped 6; count of bases not matched to a gene: 3. The CDR3 runs 14 residues.

The V call is TRBV6-1, the J call TRBJ2-1; 8 bases fit TRBD1. The CDR3 runs 15 residues. V shed 3 bases and J 2 bases; nucleotides not matched to a gene: 3. CDR1 and CDR2 (germline): MNHNS, SASEGT. The CDR3 coding sequence is TGTGCCAGCAGTGATAAGGACAGGGCCTACAATGAGCAGTTCTTC. Amino acids: CASSDKDRAYNEQFF.

About this clone itself: Other DNA sequences in the sample encode the same CDR3. The genes are TRBV27 and TRBJ1-1; D unresolved. CDR3 length: 12 residues. Germline V gene sequence: CDR1 MNHEY, CDR2 SMNVEV (reference sequence). The V and J ends lost 6 bases and 1 base respectively, with 6 bases between them. CDR3 sequence (DNA): TGTGCCAGCAGCACAGCGAACACTGAAGCTTTCTTT. Amino acid sequence: CASSTANTEAFF.

This chain links TRBV10-3 with TRBJ2-7; a weak D match, TRBD2 (5 bases). This CDR3 has 15 amino acids. Trimming took 4 bases from V and 1 from J, leaving 14 bases between them. Germline V gene lookup returns CDR1 ENHRY and CDR2 SYGVKD. The CDR3: CAISAQSGTSYEQYF. The CDR3 bases are TGTGCCATCAGTGCTCAGTCGGGAACTTCCTACGAGCAGTACTTC.

The CDR3 bases are TGTGCCAGCAGCCGAAATCACCAAGAGACCCAGTACTTC. Encoded protein: CASSRNHQETQYF. The V and J genes are TRBV11-3 and TRBJ2-5; D gene ambiguous. Germline CDR1 SGHNT, CDR2 YENEEA. V was shortened by 5 bases and J by 0 bases, with 7 bases between the two germline ends. CDR3 length equals 13 residues.